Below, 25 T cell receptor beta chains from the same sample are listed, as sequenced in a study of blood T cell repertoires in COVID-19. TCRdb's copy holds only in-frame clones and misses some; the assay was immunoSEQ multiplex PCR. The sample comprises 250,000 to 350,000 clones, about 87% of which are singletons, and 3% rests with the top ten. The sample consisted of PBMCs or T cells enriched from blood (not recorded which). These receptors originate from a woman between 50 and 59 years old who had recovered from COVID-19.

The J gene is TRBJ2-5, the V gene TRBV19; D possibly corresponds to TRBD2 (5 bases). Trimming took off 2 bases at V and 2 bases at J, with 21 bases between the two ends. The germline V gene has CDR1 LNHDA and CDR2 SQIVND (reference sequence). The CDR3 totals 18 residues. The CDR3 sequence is CASSIRFSGKPLQETQYF. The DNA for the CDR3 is TGTGCCAGTAGTATACGGTTTTCGGGAAAGCCTCTACAAGAGACCCAGTACTTC.

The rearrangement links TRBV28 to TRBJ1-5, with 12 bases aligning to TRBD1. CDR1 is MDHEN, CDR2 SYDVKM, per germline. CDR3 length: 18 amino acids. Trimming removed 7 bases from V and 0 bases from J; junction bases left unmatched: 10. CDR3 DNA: TGTGCCAGCACCCCGGGACAGGGGGCTCAGGATAGCAATCAGCCCCAGCATTTT. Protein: CASTPGQGAQDSNQPQHF. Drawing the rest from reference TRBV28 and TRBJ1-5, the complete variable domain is DVKVTQSSRYLVKRTGEKVFLECVQDMDHENMFWYRQDPGLGLRLIYFSYDVKMKEKGDIPEGYSVSREKKERFSLILESASTNQTSMYLCASTPGQGAQDSNQPQHFGDGTRLSIL.

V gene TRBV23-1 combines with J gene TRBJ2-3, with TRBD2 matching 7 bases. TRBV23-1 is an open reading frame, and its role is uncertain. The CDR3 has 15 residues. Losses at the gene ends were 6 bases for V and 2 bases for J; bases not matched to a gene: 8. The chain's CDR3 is CASRKTSVITDTQYF. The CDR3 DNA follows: TGCGCCAGCAGAAAAACTAGCGTAATCACAGATACGCAGTATTTT.

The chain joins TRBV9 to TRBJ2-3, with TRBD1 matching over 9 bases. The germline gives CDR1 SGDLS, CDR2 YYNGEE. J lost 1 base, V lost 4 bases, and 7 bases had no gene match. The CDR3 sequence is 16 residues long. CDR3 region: CASSPRTGEGTDTQYF. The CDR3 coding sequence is TGTGCCAGCAGCCCGAGGACAGGGGAGGGCACAGATACGCAGTATTTT.

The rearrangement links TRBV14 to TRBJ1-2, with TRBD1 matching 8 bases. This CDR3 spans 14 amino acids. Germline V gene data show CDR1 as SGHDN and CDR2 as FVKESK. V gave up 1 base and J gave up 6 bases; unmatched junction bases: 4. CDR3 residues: CASSQASGGDGYTF. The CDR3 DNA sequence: TGTGCCAGCAGCCAAGCATCAGGGGGCGATGGCTACACCTTC.

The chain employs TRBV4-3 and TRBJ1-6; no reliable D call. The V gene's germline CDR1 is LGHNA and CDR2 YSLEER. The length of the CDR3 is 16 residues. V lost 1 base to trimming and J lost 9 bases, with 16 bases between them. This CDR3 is CASSQVGSTTGSPLHF. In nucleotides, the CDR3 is TGCGCCAGCAGCCAAGTCGGGTCCACTACGGGTTCACCCCTCCACTTT.

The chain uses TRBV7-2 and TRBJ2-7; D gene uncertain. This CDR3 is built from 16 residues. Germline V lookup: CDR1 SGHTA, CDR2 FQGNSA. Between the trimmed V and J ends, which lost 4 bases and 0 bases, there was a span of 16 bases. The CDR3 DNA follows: TGTGCCAGCAGCTCCCGGAATAGCAGAAACTCCTACGAGCAGTACTTC. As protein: CASSSRNSRNSYEQYF.

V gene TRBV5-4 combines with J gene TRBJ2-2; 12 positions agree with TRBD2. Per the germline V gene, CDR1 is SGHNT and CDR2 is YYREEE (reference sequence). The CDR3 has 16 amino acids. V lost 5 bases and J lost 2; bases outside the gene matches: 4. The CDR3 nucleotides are TGTGCCAGCAGGAGGACTAGCGGGAAAAACACCGGGGAGCTGTTTTTT. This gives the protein CASRRTSGKNTGELFF. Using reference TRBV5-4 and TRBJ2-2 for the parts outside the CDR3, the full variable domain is ETGVTQSPTHLIKTRGQQVTLRCSSQSGHNTVSWYQQALGQGPQFIFQYYREEENGRGNFPPRFSGLQFPNYSSELNVNALELDDSALYLCASRRTSGKNTGELFFGEGSRLTVL.

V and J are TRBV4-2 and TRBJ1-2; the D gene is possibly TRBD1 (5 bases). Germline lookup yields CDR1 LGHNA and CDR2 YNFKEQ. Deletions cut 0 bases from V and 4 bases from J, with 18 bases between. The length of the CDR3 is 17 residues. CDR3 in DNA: TGTGCCAGCAGCCAAGACCCCTTGGACGTCGGGGGCTATGGCTACACCTTC. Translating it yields CASSQDPLDVGGYGYTF.

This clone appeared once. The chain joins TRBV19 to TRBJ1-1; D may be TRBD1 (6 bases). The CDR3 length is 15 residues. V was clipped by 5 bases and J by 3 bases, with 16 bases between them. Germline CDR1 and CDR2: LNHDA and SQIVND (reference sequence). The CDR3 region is CASSPATGFDTEAFF. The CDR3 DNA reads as TGTGCCAGTAGTCCGGCCACAGGGTTTGACACTGAAGCTTTCTTT.

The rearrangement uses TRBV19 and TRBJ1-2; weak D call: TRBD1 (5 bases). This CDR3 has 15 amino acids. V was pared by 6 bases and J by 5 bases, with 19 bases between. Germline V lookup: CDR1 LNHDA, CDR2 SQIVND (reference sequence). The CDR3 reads CASSLRRQGTYGYTF. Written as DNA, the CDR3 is TGTGCCAGTAGCCTACGACGGCAGGGTACTTATGGCTACACCTTC. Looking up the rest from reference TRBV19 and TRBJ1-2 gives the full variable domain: DGGITQSPKYLFRKEGQNVTLSCEQNLNHDAMYWYRQDPGQGLRLIYYSQIVNDFQKGDIAEGYSVSREKKESFPLTVTSAQKNPTAFYLCASSLRRQGTYGYTFGSGTRLTVV.

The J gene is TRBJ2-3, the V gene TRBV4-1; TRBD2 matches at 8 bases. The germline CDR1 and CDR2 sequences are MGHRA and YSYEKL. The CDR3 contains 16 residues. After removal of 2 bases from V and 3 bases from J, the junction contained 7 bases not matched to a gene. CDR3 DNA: TGCGCCAGCAGCCAAATCCCCGGGAGGGGGACAGATACGCAGTATTTT. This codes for CASSQIPGRGTDTQYF.

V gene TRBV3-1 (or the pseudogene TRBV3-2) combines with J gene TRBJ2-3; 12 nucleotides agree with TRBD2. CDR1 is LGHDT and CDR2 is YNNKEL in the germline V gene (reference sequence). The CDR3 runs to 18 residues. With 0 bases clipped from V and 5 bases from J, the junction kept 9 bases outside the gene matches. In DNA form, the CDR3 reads TGTGCCAGCAGCCAAGAGGCGACTAGCGGGAGTATTGGAGATACGCAGTATTTT. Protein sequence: CASSQEATSGSIGDTQYF.

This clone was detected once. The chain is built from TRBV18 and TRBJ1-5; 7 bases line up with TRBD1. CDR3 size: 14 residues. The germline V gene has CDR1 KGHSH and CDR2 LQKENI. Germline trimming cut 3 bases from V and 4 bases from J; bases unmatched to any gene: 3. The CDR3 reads CASSPGQQNQPQHF. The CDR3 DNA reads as TGTGCCAGCTCACCGGGACAGCAGAATCAGCCCCAGCATTTT.

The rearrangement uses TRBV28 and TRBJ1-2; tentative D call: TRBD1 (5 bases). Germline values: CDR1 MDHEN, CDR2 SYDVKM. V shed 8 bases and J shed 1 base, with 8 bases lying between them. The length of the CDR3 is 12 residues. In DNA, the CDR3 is TGTGCCAGCGACAGAGATAACTATGGCTACACCTTC. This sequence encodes CASDRDNYGYTF.

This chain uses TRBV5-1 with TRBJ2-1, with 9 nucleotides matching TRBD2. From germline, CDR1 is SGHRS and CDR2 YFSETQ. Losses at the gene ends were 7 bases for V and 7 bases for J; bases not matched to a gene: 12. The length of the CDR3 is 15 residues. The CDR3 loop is CASAYDSGSNNEQFF. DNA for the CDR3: TGCGCCAGCGCTTACGATAGCGGGAGTAATAATGAGCAGTTCTTC.

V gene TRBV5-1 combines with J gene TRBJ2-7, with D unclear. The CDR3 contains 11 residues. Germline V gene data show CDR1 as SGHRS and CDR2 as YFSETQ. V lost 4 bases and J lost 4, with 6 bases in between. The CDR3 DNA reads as TGCGCCAGCAGCCGAGAATACGAGCAGTACTTC. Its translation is CASSREYEQYF.

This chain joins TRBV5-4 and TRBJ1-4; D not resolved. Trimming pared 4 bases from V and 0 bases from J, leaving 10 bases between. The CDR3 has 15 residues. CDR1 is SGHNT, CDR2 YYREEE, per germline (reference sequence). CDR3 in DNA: TGTGCCAGCAGCCTCCGGAGTCCAACTAATGAAAAACTGTTTTTT. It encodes CASSLRSPTNEKLFF.

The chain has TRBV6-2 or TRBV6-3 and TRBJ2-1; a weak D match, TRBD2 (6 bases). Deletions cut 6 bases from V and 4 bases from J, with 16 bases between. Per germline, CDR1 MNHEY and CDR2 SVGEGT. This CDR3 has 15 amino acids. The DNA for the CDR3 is TGTGCCAGCAGCGAATTCCGGGACTCTTACAATGAGCAGTTCTTC. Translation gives CASSEFRDSYNEQFF.

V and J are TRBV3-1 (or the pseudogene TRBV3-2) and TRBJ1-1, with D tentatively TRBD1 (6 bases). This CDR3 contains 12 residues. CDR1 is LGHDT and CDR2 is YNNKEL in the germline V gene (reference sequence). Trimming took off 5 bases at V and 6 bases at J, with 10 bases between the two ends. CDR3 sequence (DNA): TGTGCCAGCAGCTTACGACAGGCTGAAGCTTTCTTT. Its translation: CASSLRQAEAFF.

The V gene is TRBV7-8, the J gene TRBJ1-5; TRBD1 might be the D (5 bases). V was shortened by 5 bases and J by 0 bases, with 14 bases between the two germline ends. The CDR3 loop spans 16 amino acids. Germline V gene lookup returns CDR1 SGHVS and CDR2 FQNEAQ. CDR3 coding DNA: TGTGCCAGCAGCCTGGCGGCAGGGTATAGCAATCAGCCCCAGCATTTT. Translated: CASSLAAGYSNQPQHF.

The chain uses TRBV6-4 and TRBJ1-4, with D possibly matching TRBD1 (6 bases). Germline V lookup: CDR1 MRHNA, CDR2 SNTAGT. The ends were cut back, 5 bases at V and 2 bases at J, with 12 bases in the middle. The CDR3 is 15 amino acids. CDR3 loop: CASSPGQTTNEKLFF. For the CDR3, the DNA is TGTGCCAGCAGTCCCGGACAGACCACTAATGAAAAACTGTTTTTT.

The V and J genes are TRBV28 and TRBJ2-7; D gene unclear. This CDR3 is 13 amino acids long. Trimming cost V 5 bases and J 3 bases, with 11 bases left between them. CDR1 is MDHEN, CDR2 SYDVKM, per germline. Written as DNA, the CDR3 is TGTGCCAGCAGTCCCCCACCCTACTACGAGCAGTACTTC. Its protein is CASSPPPYYEQYF.

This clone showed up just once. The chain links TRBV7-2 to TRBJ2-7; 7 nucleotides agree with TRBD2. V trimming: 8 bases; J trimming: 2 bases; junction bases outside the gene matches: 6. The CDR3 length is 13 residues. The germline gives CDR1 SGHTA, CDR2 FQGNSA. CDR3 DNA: TGTGCCAGCTCCACGAGCGGGGCCTACGAGCAGTACTTC. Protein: CASSTSGAYEQYF.

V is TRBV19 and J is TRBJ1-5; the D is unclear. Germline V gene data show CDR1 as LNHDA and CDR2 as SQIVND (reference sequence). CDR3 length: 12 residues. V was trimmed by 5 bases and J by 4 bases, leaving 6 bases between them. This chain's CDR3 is CASSYWNQPQHF. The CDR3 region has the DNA TGTGCCAGTAGTTACTGGAATCAGCCCCAGCATTTT.